One sample yielded the 8 T cell receptor beta chains listed below, sequenced in a study of blood T cell repertoires in COVID-19. Profiling relied on immunoSEQ multiplex PCR, and the TCRdb table lists in-frame clones only, not all of them. The table includes approximately 110,000 clones, roughly two thirds detected once. Sequences were obtained from peripheral blood. Source of these receptors: an elderly man with acute or convalescent COVID-19.

This clone was found once. The chain couples TRBV6-5 to TRBJ2-7; tentatively, D is TRBD1 (6 bases). Trimming shortened V by 3 bases and J by 0 bases, and 9 bases separated the two germline ends. Germline CDR1 reads MNHEY; CDR2 reads SVGAGI. CDR3 length equals 14 residues. The CDR3 nucleotides read TGTGCCAGCAGTTATGGGGGCGGCTCCTACGAGCAGTACTTC. Amino acid sequence: CASSYGGGSYEQYF.

The chain couples TRBV5-4 to TRBJ2-5, with D uncertain. The CDR3 extends over 13 amino acids. Trimming stripped 4 bases from V and 5 bases from J, with 12 bases between. Germline lookup yields CDR1 SGHNT and CDR2 YYREEE (reference sequence). CDR3 amino acids: CASSKIEWETQYF. CDR3 in DNA: TGTGCCAGCAGCAAGATTGAGTGGGAGACCCAGTACTTC.

This clone was seen a few times. The chain uses TRBV10-3 and TRBJ2-3; 7 positions match TRBD1. Germline V CDR1 and CDR2: ENHRY, SYGVKD. J lost 2 bases, V lost 9 bases, and 11 bases had no gene match. This CDR3 is built from 15 residues. CDR3 residues: CAMGVSGQSTDTQYF. The CDR3 DNA follows: TGTGCCATGGGAGTATCGGGACAGTCCACAGATACGCAGTATTTT.

Only a few counts were recorded for this clone. The J gene is TRBJ2-1, the V gene TRBV29-1; 12 bases are a match to TRBD2. The CDR3 is 15 residues long. Germline values: CDR1 SQVTM, CDR2 ANQGSEA. V dropped 1 base and J dropped 10; count of bases not matched to a gene: 8. As DNA, the CDR3 is TGCAGCGTTGAAGCCCCACTCCTAGCGGGAGGGGAGCAGTTCTTC. Amino acid sequence: CSVEAPLLAGGEQFF.

V usage is TRBV2 and J usage is TRBJ2-1, with 7 positions matching TRBD2. Per germline, CDR1 SNHLY and CDR2 FYNNEI. V lost 3 bases and J lost 9; bases outside the gene matches: 17. The CDR3 is 17 amino acids. The CDR3 bases are TGTGCCAGCAGTGACCCCACCGGGACTATGGGGTTGGGTGAGCAGTTCTTC. Residues: CASSDPTGTMGLGEQFF.

Only one count was recorded for this clone. CDR3: CASSYSRGGTGNTIYF. In nucleotides, the CDR3 is TGTGCCAGCAGTTACTCGAGGGGGGGGACTGGAAACACCATATATTTT. The chain uses TRBV6-5 and TRBJ1-3; a weak D match, TRBD1 (6 bases). With 0 bases removed from V and 2 bases from J, the gap between germline ends came to 11 bases. This CDR3 is 16 amino acids long. Germline V gene lookup returns CDR1 MNHEY and CDR2 SVGAGI.

The chain couples TRBV28 to TRBJ2-6; 7 positions agree with TRBD1. J lost 12 bases, V lost 8 bases, and 13 bases had no gene match. Germline V gene data show CDR1 as MDHEN and CDR2 as SYDVKM. The CDR3 spans 14 residues. CDR3 residues: CASGAPGQSVVLTF. The CDR3 bases are TGTGCCAGCGGGGCCCCGGGACAGTCCGTCGTCCTGACTTTC. The full variable domain, completed using reference TRBV28 and TRBJ2-6, is DVKVTQSSRYLVKRTGEKVFLECVQDMDHENMFWYRQDPGLGLRLIYFSYDVKMKEKGDIPEGYSVSREKKERFSLILESASTNQTSMYLCASGAPGQSVVLTFGAGSRLTVL.

This clone was counted once. V and J are TRBV9 and TRBJ2-3; the match to TRBD1 covers 9 bases. The CDR3 extends over 19 amino acids. V dropped 0 bases and J dropped 1; count of bases not matched to a gene: 12. From germline, CDR1 is SGDLS and CDR2 YYNGEE. The CDR3 loop reads CASSVVAGQGRIGTDTQYF. The CDR3, as DNA: TGTGCCAGCAGCGTAGTTGCGGGACAGGGTCGGATTGGCACAGATACGCAGTATTTT.